The present entry profiles one TCR beta chain with its context. Its antigen remains unidentified. Base qualities were left out, and no much larger clone turns up one base away. This sample was taken from a study of T-cell reconstitution after alpha-beta-depleted transplantation in children listed by TCRdb under 2016. Regarding the research as a whole: The study quantitatively tracked T-cell immune reconstitution after TCRalphabeta/CD19-depleted allogeneic hematopoietic cell transplantation in children using TCR repertoire profiling.

The library relied on PCR. Sequencing instrument: Illumina HiSeq 2500. To normalize quantification of the TCRbeta repertoire, the TCR libraries were built with molecular barcoding that relied on unique molecular identifiers. Through fastp at Q25 and MiXCR, TCRdb rebuilt clones from the public reads, retaining in-frame beta chains. Merged by CDR3 protein, the rows form single entries marked with the most common genes and DNA. The sample table holds about 130,000 distinct CDR3 sequences, of which about 9.6% were seen once. The top ten clones comprise about 25% of the sample. What the treatment or condition label conveys for this sample: allogeneic hematopoietic cell transplantation with graft depleted of TCRalphabeta T cells and CD19 B cells. The children who served as transplant recipients had been given grafts of TCRalphabeta/CD19-depleted allogeneic hematopoietic cells. CDR1 is given as MDHEN and CDR2 as SYDVKM, both from the germline V gene. The CDR3 numbers 16 residues from cysteine through phenylalanine. The CDR3 DNA has 48 bases and is translated from base 1. Unmatched junction bases come to 16, with V trimmed by 7 bases and J by 11 bases.

Points the paper makes about the study in general: About two months after transplant, the apparently early recovery of alphabetaT-cell counts reportedly depended on just several hundred clones that had expanded rapidly and came from non-depleted graft cells. In some patients, the high TCRbeta diversity seen at day 60 was put down to recipient T cells and intrathymic progenitors that had survived conditioning. The frequencies of hyperexpanded clones fell over the following months, and after one year, T-cell counts and TCRbeta diversity were mostly attributed to newly produced T cells.

Here the chain combines TRBV28 and TRBJ2-3; TRBD2 aligns with 12 central bases. The starting material was PBMCs, mostly from graft donor cells, obtained 180 days after TCRalphabeta/CD19-depleted stem cell transplant. The receptor comes from a girl less than two years old who had a stem cell transplant for combined immunodeficiency, so the T cells may come from the graft donor. The CDR3: CASIPRLAGDPRRQYF. The DNA is TGTGCCAGCATTCCCAGACTAGCGGGGGACCCTCGCCGGCAGTATTTT.